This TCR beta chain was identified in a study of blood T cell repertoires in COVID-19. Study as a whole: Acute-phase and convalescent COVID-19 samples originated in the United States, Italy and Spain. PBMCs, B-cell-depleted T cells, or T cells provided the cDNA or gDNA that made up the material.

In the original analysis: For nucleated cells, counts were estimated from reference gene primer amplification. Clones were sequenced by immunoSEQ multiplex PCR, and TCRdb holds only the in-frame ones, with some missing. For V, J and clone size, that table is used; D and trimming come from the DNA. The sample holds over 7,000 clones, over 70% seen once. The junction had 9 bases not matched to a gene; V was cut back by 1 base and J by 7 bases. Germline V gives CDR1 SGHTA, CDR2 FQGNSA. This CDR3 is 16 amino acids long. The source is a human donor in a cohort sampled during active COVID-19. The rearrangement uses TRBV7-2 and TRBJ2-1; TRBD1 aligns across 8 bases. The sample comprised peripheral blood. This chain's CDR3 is CASSLDSDRGWNEQFF. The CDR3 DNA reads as TGTGCCAGCAGCTTAGACTCCGACAGGGGTTGGAATGAGCAGTTCTTC.